The rows below give T cell receptor beta chains drawn from one sample of a study of early T cells in non-severe SARS-CoV-2 infection. A single record per CDR3 protein comes from TCRdb applying MiXCR to the 5' RACE reads. The sample lists tens of thousands of distinct CDR3 sequences, approximately 5.6% occurring once. Sequenced: whole blood. The receptors come from an adult who was a healthcare worker with PCR-confirmed SARS-CoV-2 infection or an uninfected control (not recorded which). The CDR3 runs from the conserved cysteine through the conserved F or W. A D gene is named only where the DNA matches it firmly. A clone size is listed for some rows: how often the clone was seen (once, few, many), or a class if it is expanded.

J gene: TRBJ1-1
D gene: NA
V gene: TRBV6-4
clone size: many
CDR3 protein: CASSEAGWFVSEAFF
CDR3 DNA: TGTGCCAGCAGTGAAGCAGGTTGGTTTGTCTCTGAAGCTTTCTTT

J gene: TRBJ2-3
D gene: NA
V gene: TRBV12-3/TRBV12-4
clone size: NA
CDR3 protein: CASVKERITDTQYF
CDR3 DNA: TGTGCCAGCGTGAAGGAGCGGATCACAGATACGCAGTATTTT

J gene: TRBJ2-2
D gene: NA
V gene: TRBV20-1
clone size: few
CDR3 protein: CSARWPANTGELFF
CDR3 DNA: TGCAGTGCTAGATGGCCAGCGAACACCGGGGAGCTGTTTTTT

J gene: TRBJ2-7
D gene: NA
V gene: TRBV20-1
clone size: many
CDR3 protein: CSAPQPGLAREQYF
CDR3 DNA: TGCAGTGCTCCCCAGCCAGGACTGGCTAGGGAGCAGTACTTC

J gene: TRBJ2-7
D gene: NA
V gene: TRBV5-6
clone size: NA
CDR3 protein: CASSLVRGKSSYEQYF
CDR3 DNA: TGTGCCAGCAGCTTGGTCAGGGGAAAGAGCTCCTACGAGCAGTACTTC

J gene: TRBJ2-1
D gene: TRBD2
V gene: TRBV5-5
clone size: many
CDR3 protein: CASSLAGGDYNEQFF
CDR3 DNA: TGTGCCAGCAGCTTAGCGGGAGGGGACTACAATGAGCAGTTCTTC

J gene: TRBJ2-7
D gene: NA
V gene: TRBV27
clone size: many
CDR3 protein: CASRSGVPSYEQYF
CDR3 DNA: TGTGCCAGCAGGTCAGGGGTCCCAAGCTACGAGCAGTACTTC

J gene: TRBJ2-1
D gene: TRBD2
V gene: TRBV28
clone size: many
CDR3 protein: CASSRTSGPYNEQFF
CDR3 DNA: TGTGCCAGCAGTCGGACTAGCGGGCCCTACAATGAGCAGTTCTTC

J gene: TRBJ2-4
D gene: NA
V gene: TRBV3-1
clone size: NA
CDR3 protein: CASSQELDSPENIQYF
CDR3 DNA: TGTGCCAGCAGCCAAGAATTAGACAGCCCAGAAAACATTCAGTACTTC

J gene: TRBJ2-3
D gene: TRBD2
V gene: TRBV27
clone size: NA
CDR3 protein: CASSFTGTSGRDTQYF
CDR3 DNA: TGTGCCAGCAGCTTTACCGGGACTAGCGGGCGCGATACGCAGTATTTT